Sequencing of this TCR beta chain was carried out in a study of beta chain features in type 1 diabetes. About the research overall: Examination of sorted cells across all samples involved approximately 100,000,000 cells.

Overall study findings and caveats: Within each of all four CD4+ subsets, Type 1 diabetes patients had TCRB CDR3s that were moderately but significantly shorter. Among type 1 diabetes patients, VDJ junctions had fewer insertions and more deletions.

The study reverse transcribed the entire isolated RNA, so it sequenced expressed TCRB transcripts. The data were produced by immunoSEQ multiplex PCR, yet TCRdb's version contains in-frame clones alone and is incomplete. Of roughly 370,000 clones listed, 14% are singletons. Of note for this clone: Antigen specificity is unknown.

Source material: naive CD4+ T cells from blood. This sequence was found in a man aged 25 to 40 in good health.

This CDR3 reads CASSLTLATRRMNEQFF. CDR3 in DNA: TGCGCCAGCAGCTTAACCCTGGCTACGAGGCGGATGAATGAGCAGTTCTTC. The chain combines TRBV4-1 with TRBJ2-1; D call uncertain. This CDR3 has 17 amino acids. Trimming took 5 bases from V and 7 from J, leaving 24 bases between them. CDR1 and CDR2 (germline): MGHRA, YSYEKL.